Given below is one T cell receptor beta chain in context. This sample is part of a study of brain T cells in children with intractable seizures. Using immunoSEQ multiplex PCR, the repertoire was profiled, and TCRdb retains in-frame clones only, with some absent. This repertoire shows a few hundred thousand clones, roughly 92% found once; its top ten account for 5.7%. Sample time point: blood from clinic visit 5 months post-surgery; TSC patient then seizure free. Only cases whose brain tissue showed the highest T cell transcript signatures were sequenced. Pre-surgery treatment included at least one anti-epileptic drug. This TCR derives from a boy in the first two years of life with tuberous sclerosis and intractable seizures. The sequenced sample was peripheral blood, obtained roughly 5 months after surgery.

Here the CDR3 reads CASSLPGWLDEKLFF. CDR3 in DNA: TGTGCCAGCAGCCTACCGGGGTGGTTGGATGAAAAACTGTTTTTT. The chain links TRBV5-8 to TRBJ1-4; D unresolved. Germline CDR1 and CDR2: SGHTS and YDEGEE. The CDR3 is 15 residues long. Trimming stripped 4 bases from V and 6 bases from J, with 16 bases between.